This TCR beta chain was sequenced for a study of blood T cell repertoires in COVID-19. Study-level background: Nucleic acid was either cDNA or gDNA, and it came from T cells, B-cell-depleted T cells, or PBMCs.

As originally analysed: Using reference gene primer amplification, nucleated cell counts were estimated. Only in-frame clones appear in the TCRdb table, and some are missing; sequencing was by immunoSEQ multiplex PCR. Clonal size and the V and J genes are those of that table, whereas D and trimming came from the DNA. Here the sample spans 88,000 or so clones, around 79% being singletons. This CDR3 is built from 14 residues. The germline V gene has CDR1 MNHEY and CDR2 SVGAGI. V lost 8 bases and J lost 1, with 11 bases in between. The sample consisted of peripheral blood. The rearrangement uses TRBV6-5 and TRBJ2-2; weak D call: TRBD2 (5 bases). This TCR was sampled from a human donor in a cohort sampled during active COVID-19. CDR3 sequence: CASWLAQNTGELFF. In nucleotides, the CDR3 is TGTGCCAGCTGGCTAGCTCAGAACACCGGGGAGCTGTTTTTT.